This record concerns one TCR beta chain sequence. Its recognized antigen is unknown. One base away there is no much larger clone; base qualities are not given. At the junction V is shortened by 4 bases and J by 5 bases; bases outside the gene matches: 9. Its CDR3 holds 15 amino acids, cysteine through phenylalanine. Only CDR3 DNA remains: 45 bases, in frame from the first base. CDR1 is given as LNHDA and CDR2 as SQIVND, both from the germline V gene (reference sequence). All donors were healthy Caucasians. The twin cohort comprised three pairs of female monozygotic twins, all aged roughly 18 to 29 years. Positive isolation kits from Invitrogen were used to isolate CD4+ and CD8+ T cell populations. The library was built by means of 5' RACE. TCRdb lists the instrument as Illumina HiSeq 2000. Template switching introduced a universal primer binding site; the final cDNA contained a unique molecular identifier, enabling accurate counting of TCR cDNA molecules. Specific primers in the conserved constant-segment region were used to synthesize first-strand cDNA for the TCR alpha and beta chains. Each cDNA library was double barcoded, with a SMART-Mk sample barcode plus Illumina barcodes, to control for contamination. TruSeq adapter sequences, together with Illumina sample barcodes, were added in two successive PCR steps. TCR alpha and beta cDNA libraries were sequenced on the Illumina HiSeq platform with custom primers. In the original analysis: Unique molecular identifiers were extracted from raw reads with MiGEC, and CDR3 positions were determined with MiXCR. Recombination models were inferred per individual with the repgenHMM and IGoR tools using an EM algorithm. The tcR package in R was used for shared clonotype analysis, with sharing normalized by the product of cloneset sizes. Out-of-frame nonproductive sequences were analyzed to study raw recombination free of thymic and clonal selection effects. The public reads were quality trimmed at Q25 with fastp and then assembled into clones with MiXCR by TCRdb, keeping productive beta chains. Each CDR3 protein gets just one entry, which takes the most common genes and DNA from the rows behind it. The V and J calls come from TCRdb's annotation, not from the publication. For this sample there are roughly 470,000 distinct CDR3 sequences; 14% appear just once. Clones ranked in the top ten supply approximately 0.98% of the sample.

This sample is drawn from a study of identical twins (TCRdb year 2016). General notes on the study: To test whether fetal clonotypes persist, the study used deep sequencing on TCR alpha and beta repertoires from monozygotic twins, unrelated adults of various ages, and cord blood. To rule out contamination, replicate twin experiments were performed at different times with different library preparation protocols. General study outcomes and caveats: Abundant cord blood beta clonotypes had fewer insertions, young adult naive repertoires showed a similar but weaker trend, and memory repertoires showed no such trend. Out-of-frame TCR alpha sequences shared between twins showed an excess of low generation-probability sequences compared with coincidental sharing between unrelated individuals. In monozygotic twins, recombination models systematically underestimated out-of-frame TCR alpha sharing, but the models matched the sharing seen between unrelated individuals. Conclusions relied on cross-sectional statistical analysis, since the same donors could not be followed over many years. The excess sharing between twins in beta out-of-frame sequences was weaker because fewer shared sequences reduced the signal-to-noise ratio. Zero-insertion analyses could be partly confounded by invariant T cells such as MAIT and iNKT, although diverse VJ usage argued against such confounding for most clonotypes.

These records were also assigned to another study, of yellow fever vaccine responses in identical twins. The second source states: According to the authors, in identical twins the way T cells responded to vaccination appeared partly convergent and partly personalized. In the study, vaccine-responding T cell clones were precisely tracked in identical twins.

The sequenced material came from CD4+ T cells sorted from blood. The rearranged segments are TRBV19 and TRBJ2-3; TRBD2 lines up with 7 middle nucleotides. The clonotype originates from a woman aged 18-29 years in good health. The DNA is TGTGCCAGTAGTAGGCTAGCGGACGTAGGAGATACGCAGTATTTT. This is translated as CASSRLADVGDTQYF.